The present entry profiles one TCR beta chain with its context. The source of the sample is a study of blood T cell repertoires in COVID-19. Whole-study context: Samples representing acute and convalescent COVID-19 were sourced from the United States, Italy and Spain.

This table comes from immunoSEQ multiplex PCR, and its TCRdb copy is limited to in-frame clones, with some not included. The sample includes approximately 670,000 clones, about 90% of them seen just once. After removal of 5 bases from V and 4 bases from J, the junction contained 9 bases not matched to a gene. Germline lookup yields CDR1 SGHRS and CDR2 YFSETQ. The CDR3 has 15 residues. The receptor was isolated from a woman aged 18-30 years with acute or convalescent COVID-19. The chain is built from TRBV5-1 and TRBJ1-5; 7 bases align to TRBD1. Sequenced material: peripheral blood. The CDR3 DNA reads as TGCGCCAGCAGTTCTGGGACAGCCTCTAATCAGCCCCAGCATTTT. Amino acids: CASSSGTASNQPQHF.